One and the same sample provided the 19 T cell receptor beta chains below, sequenced in a study of T cells after yellow fever vaccination. From the 5' RACE reads, TCRdb called clonotypes with MiXCR, one entry per CDR3 protein. The sample contains under 100,000 distinct CDR3 sequences, approximately 5.5% of which appear only once. The sample consisted of CD8+ T cells sorted from PBMCs, taken 10 days after the yellow fever booster vaccination. Receptors originate from a man younger than 30 who received the YFV17D yellow fever vaccine.

This chain connects TRBV7-2 to TRBJ1-2, with TRBD1 as a possible D gene (5 bases). Looked up from germline, CDR1 is SGHTA and CDR2 is FQGNSA. The CDR3 spans 18 residues. Trimming stripped 1 base from V and 4 bases from J, with 22 bases between. Here the CDR3 reads CASSLEAWGDRAGYGYTF. CDR3 nucleotide sequence: TGTGCCAGCAGCTTAGAGGCTTGGGGGGACCGCGCCGGCTATGGCTACACCTTC.

This clonotype occurred many times. This chain connects TRBV7-9 to TRBJ2-7; D not certain. CDR3 length: 15 amino acids. Trimming removed 1 base from V and 6 bases from J, with 16 bases in between. Per the germline V gene, CDR1 is SEHNR and CDR2 is FQNEAQ (reference sequence). The CDR3 reads CASSLVSSGWSEQYF. CDR3 coding DNA: TGTGCCAGCAGCTTAGTTTCATCCGGGTGGTCCGAGCAGTACTTC.

The V call is TRBV20-1, the J call TRBJ2-6; D possibly corresponds to TRBD2 (5 bases). The germline gives CDR1 DFQATT, CDR2 SNEGSKA (reference sequence). The CDR3 length is 17 residues. Trimming cost V 1 base and J 7 bases, with 20 bases left between them. CDR3: CSARVIPGSQRANVLTF. In DNA, the CDR3 is TGCAGTGCTAGAGTAATTCCGGGATCCCAGAGAGCCAACGTCCTGACTTTC.

The genes are TRBV4-3 and TRBJ1-1, with unresolved D. Per germline, CDR1 LGHNA and CDR2 YSLEER. Trimming stripped 2 bases from V and 7 bases from J, with 23 bases between. The CDR3 has 17 amino acids. CDR3 sequence (DNA): TGCGCCAGCAGCCAATATGCGGCCCCCAGCGAGGGCGGTGAAGCTTTCTTT. It yields the protein CASSQYAAPSEGGEAFF.

This clonotype was found many times. The chain employs TRBV4-1 and TRBJ2-2, with TRBD1 identical over 12 bases. The CDR3 loop spans 15 amino acids. J was trimmed by 7 bases and V by 6 bases; bases with no gene match: 6. Germline V gives CDR1 MGHRA, CDR2 YSYEKL. The CDR3 sequence is CASSGTGGRSGELFF. CDR3 nucleotides: TGCGCCAGCAGTGGGACAGGGGGCCGAAGCGGGGAGCTGTTTTTT.

The DNA of the CDR3 is TGCAGCGTTGCCTTTAGCGGGGGGGTATCGAACATTCAGTACTTC. The encoded protein is CSVAFSGGVSNIQYF. The chain couples TRBV29-1 to TRBJ2-4; 11 bases map to TRBD2. The CDR3 covers 15 residues. Trimming cost V 4 bases and J 7 bases; bases outside gene matches: 9. Germline assignment: CDR1 SQVTM and CDR2 ANQGSEA.

This clonotype was seen repeatedly, ten times or more. The chain couples TRBV7-2 to TRBJ1-1; perhaps TRBD1 as D (5 bases). Germline loops: CDR1 SGHTA, CDR2 FQGNSA. V gave up 5 bases and J gave up 5 bases, with 18 bases separating them. The CDR3 totals 15 residues. The CDR3 DNA reads as TGTGCCAGCAGCCCTCGCCAGTTTGGGGGTACTGAAGCTTTCTTT. Translation: CASSPRQFGGTEAFF.

V usage is TRBV20-1 and J usage is TRBJ1-1; 8 nucleotides agree with TRBD1. The germline V gene encodes CDR1 DFQATT and CDR2 SNEGSKA (reference sequence). J gave up 4 bases and V 4 bases, and 11 bases lay outside the gene matches. CDR3 length: 15 residues. The CDR3 region is CSATRPDRVGTEAFF. CDR3 DNA: TGCAGTGCTACCCGACCGGACAGGGTTGGCACTGAAGCTTTCTTT.

This clonotype was seen ten or more times. This chain links TRBV7-6 with TRBJ2-5; 8 bases are a match to TRBD1. V gave up 1 base and J gave up 2 bases; unmatched junction bases: 6. The CDR3 has 16 amino acids. Per germline, CDR1 SGHVS and CDR2 FNYEAQ. The CDR3 sequence is CASSLGGTGLQETQYF. CDR3 DNA: TGTGCCAGCAGCTTAGGGGGGACAGGCCTACAAGAGACCCAGTACTTC.

The chain is built from TRBV5-4 and TRBJ2-1; D ambiguous. The CDR3 length is 14 residues. The germline CDR1 and CDR2 sequences are SGHNT and YYREEE (reference sequence). Trimming pared 4 bases from V and 3 bases from J, leaving 11 bases between. CDR3 in amino acids: CASSRRPGYNEQFF. The CDR3 DNA follows: TGTGCCAGCAGCCGCAGGCCTGGCTACAATGAGCAGTTCTTC.

This clonotype showed up many times. V is TRBV29-1 and J is TRBJ1-2; 12 bases agree with TRBD1. V dropped 4 bases and J dropped 6; count of bases not matched to a gene: 3. Germline V lookup: CDR1 SQVTM, CDR2 ANQGSEA. The CDR3 runs 13 residues. CDR3 sequence reads: CSVAGQGADGYTF. The CDR3 coding sequence is TGCAGCGTTGCGGGACAGGGGGCTGATGGCTACACCTTC.

The gene calls are TRBV5-4 and TRBJ2-5; TRBD2 aligns across 11 bases. The CDR3 has 16 amino acids. Trimming took 0 bases from V and 5 from J; bases not matched to a gene: 6. CDR1 and CDR2 from the germline V gene are SGHNT and YYREEE (reference sequence). CDR3 region: CASSLGLAGGSETQYF. The CDR3 coding sequence is TGTGCCAGCAGCTTGGGCCTAGCGGGGGGTTCGGAGACCCAGTACTTC.

The chain has TRBV7-2 and TRBJ2-5; D is possibly TRBD2 (6 bases). The germline CDR1 and CDR2 sequences are SGHTA and FQGNSA. V was shortened by 3 bases and J by 1 base, with 12 bases between the two germline ends. The CDR3 covers 15 residues. CDR3 region: CASSFGWGVQETQYF. In DNA form, the CDR3 reads TGTGCCAGCAGCTTCGGATGGGGGGTCCAAGAGACCCAGTACTTC. Based on the CDR3 plus reference TRBV7-2 and TRBJ2-5, the full variable domain is GAGVSQSPSNKVTEKGKDVELRCDPISGHTALYWYRQSLGQGLEFLIYFQGNSAPDKSGLPSDRFSAERTGGSVSTLTIQRTQQEDSAVYLCASSFGWGVQETQYFGPGTRLLVL.

The genes are TRBV4-3 and TRBJ2-7, with 9 bases matching TRBD1. The CDR3 is 15 residues long. Germline trimming cut 5 bases from V and 2 bases from J; bases unmatched to any gene: 7. Germline V gene sequence: CDR1 LGHNA, CDR2 YSLEER. The CDR3, as DNA: TGCGCCAGCAGCTTTAACAGGGGGCGGGCCTACGAGCAGTACTTC. It translates to CASSFNRGRAYEQYF.

This clonotype was observed a few times. The rearrangement links TRBV7-6 to TRBJ2-2; 10 bases fit TRBD2. CDR3 size: 17 residues. The V gene end was trimmed by 5 bases and the J gene end by 5 bases; junction bases not matched to a gene: 11. Germline V lookup: CDR1 SGHVS, CDR2 FNYEAQ. Here the CDR3 reads CASSPPSGGALTGELFF. The CDR3 DNA is TGTGCCAGCAGCCCCCCGAGCGGGGGGGCCTTGACCGGGGAGCTGTTTTTT.

A few counts support this clonotype. V is TRBV5-5 and J is TRBJ2-3, with D perhaps given as TRBD1 or TRBD2 (5 bases each). The CDR3 runs 15 residues. Trimming left V 3 bases short and J 5 bases short, with 16 bases between. Germline V gene data show CDR1 as SGHKS and CDR2 as YYEKEE (reference sequence). The CDR3 nucleotides read TGTGCCAGCAGCTGGGGGTTCAGGGTAGGAGATACGCAGTATTTT. Its translation is CASSWGFRVGDTQYF.

The chain employs TRBV29-1 and TRBJ1-2; 8 bases map to TRBD1. Per germline, CDR1 SQVTM and CDR2 ANQGSEA. This CDR3 has 11 residues. Unmatched junction bases numbered 2, after V lost 7 bases and J lost 4 bases. The CDR3 protein is CSADRGYGYTF. In nucleotides, the CDR3 is TGCAGCGCCGACAGGGGCTATGGCTACACCTTC. Combining the CDR3 with reference TRBV29-1 and TRBJ1-2 gives the whole variable domain SAVISQKPSRDICQRGTSLTIQCQVDSQVTMMFWYRQQPGQSLTLIATANQGSEATYESGFVIDKFPISRPNLTFSTLTVSNMSPEDSSIYLCSADRGYGYTFGSGTRLTVV.

The chain joins TRBV10-3 to TRBJ2-3, with 7 bases that match TRBD2. The germline gives CDR1 ENHRY, CDR2 SYGVKD. CDR3 size: 15 residues. Trimming at V came to 2 bases and at J to 2 bases, leaving 4 bases not matched to a gene. CDR3 loop: CAISEERGTTDTQYF. The CDR3 bases are TGTGCCATCAGTGAGGAGCGGGGTACCACAGATACGCAGTATTTT.

This clonotype has a handful of counts. The J gene is TRBJ2-5, the V gene TRBV6-6; D gene uncertain. V lost 6 bases, J lost 2 bases, and 7 bases lay in between. This CDR3 spans 12 amino acids. Germline V gives CDR1 MNHNY, CDR2 SVGAGI (reference sequence). In DNA, the CDR3 is TGTGCCAGCAGCACCTATCAAGAGACCCAGTACTTC. Translated: CASSTYQETQYF.